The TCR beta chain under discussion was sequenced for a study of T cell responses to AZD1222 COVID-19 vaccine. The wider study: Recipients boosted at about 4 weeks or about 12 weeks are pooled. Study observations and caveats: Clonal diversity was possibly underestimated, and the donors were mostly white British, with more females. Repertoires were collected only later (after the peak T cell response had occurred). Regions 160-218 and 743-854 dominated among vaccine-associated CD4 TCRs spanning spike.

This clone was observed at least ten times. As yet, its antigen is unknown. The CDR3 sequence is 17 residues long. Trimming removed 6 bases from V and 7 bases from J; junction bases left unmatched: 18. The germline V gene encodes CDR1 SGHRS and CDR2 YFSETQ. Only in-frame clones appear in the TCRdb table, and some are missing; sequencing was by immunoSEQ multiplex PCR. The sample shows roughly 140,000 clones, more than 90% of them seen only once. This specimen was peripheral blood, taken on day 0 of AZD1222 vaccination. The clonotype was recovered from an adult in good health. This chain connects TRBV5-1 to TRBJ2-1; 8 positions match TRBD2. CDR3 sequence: CASTAREGGRLDNEQFF. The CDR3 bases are TGCGCCAGCACCGCGAGGGAGGGCGGGAGGCTGGATAATGAGCAGTTCTTC.